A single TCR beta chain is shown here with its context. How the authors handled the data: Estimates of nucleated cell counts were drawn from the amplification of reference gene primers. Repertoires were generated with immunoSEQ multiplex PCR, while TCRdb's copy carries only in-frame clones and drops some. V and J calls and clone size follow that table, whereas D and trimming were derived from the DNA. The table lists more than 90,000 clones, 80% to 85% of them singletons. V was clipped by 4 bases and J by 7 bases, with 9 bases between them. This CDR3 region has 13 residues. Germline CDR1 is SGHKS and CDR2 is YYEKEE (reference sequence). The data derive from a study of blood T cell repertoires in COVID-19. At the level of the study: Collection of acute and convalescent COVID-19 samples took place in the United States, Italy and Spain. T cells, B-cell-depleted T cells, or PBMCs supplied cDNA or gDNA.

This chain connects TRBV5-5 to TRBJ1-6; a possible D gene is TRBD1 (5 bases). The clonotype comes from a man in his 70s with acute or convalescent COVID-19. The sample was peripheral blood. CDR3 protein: CASSVRVNSPLHF. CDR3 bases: TGTGCCAGCAGCGTCAGGGTGAATTCACCCCTCCACTTT.